This TCR beta chain was sequenced during a study of blood T cell repertoires in COVID-19. Trimming cost V 5 bases and J 4 bases; bases outside gene matches: 8. Germline loops: CDR1 SEHNR, CDR2 FQNEAQ (reference sequence). CDR3 length equals 16 residues. The data were produced by immunoSEQ multiplex PCR, yet TCRdb's version contains in-frame clones alone and is incomplete. This sample has approximately 250,000 clones, with 75% to 90% found just once. The chain links TRBV7-9 to TRBJ2-2, with 9 bases lining up with TRBD1. This receptor was obtained from a man aged 25-45 years with active or convalescent COVID-19. The sample consisted of peripheral blood. CDR3 DNA sequence: TGTGCCAGCAGCCCCCCGGAACAGGGGGCCACCGGGGAGCTGTTTTTT. The encoded protein is CASSPPEQGATGELFF. Full variable domain (rest looked up from reference TRBV7-9 and TRBJ2-2): DTGVSQNPRHKITKRGQNVTFRCDPISEHNRLYWYRQTLGQGPEFLTYFQNEAQLEKSRLLSDRFSAERPKGSFSTLEIQRTEQGDSAMYLCASSPPEQGATGELFFGEGSRLTVL.